Below, one T cell receptor beta chain is given with its context. The antigen remains undetermined. This sample stems from a study of CD8 T cells in ankylosing spondylitis. The study's findings and limits: A subset of motif variants has previously been described in the synovial fluid and blood of reactive arthritis. Disease-linked clones reportedly showed significant enrichment in matched ankylosing spondylitis synovial fluid. Made up of roughly 8 highly homologous variants, a TCR beta motif appeared characteristic of ankylosing spondylitis blood.

Each TCR beta library was made by quantitative 5'-RACE that incorporated molecular barcodes. One entry per CDR3 protein, called by TCRdb with MiXCR from the 5' RACE reads. The sample shows 20,000 to 30,000 distinct CDR3 sequences, over 10% of them seen only once. The CDR3 spans 13 residues. V was shortened by 6 bases and J by 7 bases, with 13 bases between the two germline ends. In germline, CDR1 is LNHDA, CDR2 SQIVND (reference sequence). What was sequenced was blood. The chain employs TRBV19 and TRBJ2-1, with D maybe TRBD1 (6 bases). The TCR sequence derives from a male donor with ankylosing spondylitis or in good health (not recorded which). CDR3 region: CASREQGANEQFF. The CDR3 DNA reads as TGTGCCAGTAGAGAACAGGGTGCAAATGAGCAGTTCTTC.